The rows below give T cell receptor beta chains drawn from one sample of a study of identical twins. TCRdb called the 5' RACE reads again in MiXCR, with one record for every CDR3 protein. The table shows 300,000 or so distinct CDR3 sequences, with roughly 9% occurring only once. These data were also filed under a second study, of yellow fever vaccine responses in identical twins.

Sequencing input: CD8+ T cells sorted from blood. The receptors here all came from a woman under 30 in good health. Both conserved end residues are part of each CDR3. A D gene is named only where the DNA matches it firmly. Some rows mark clone size as missing; the rest say once, few, many or name a class of expanded clone.

clone_size	v_call	d_call	j_call	cdr3_aa	cdr3_nt
.	TRBV11-1	.	TRBJ2-1	CASSQPGQLTHSYNEQFF	TGTGCCAGCAGCCAACCGGGACAACTCACCCACTCCTACAATGAGCAGTTCTTC
few	TRBV20-1	TRBD2	TRBJ2-7	CSATTRPSGNYEQYF	TGCAGTGCTACAACCCGGCCTAGCGGTAACTACGAGCAGTACTTC
.	TRBV12-3/TRBV12-4	TRBD1	TRBJ1-2	CASSGRTGETTNYGYTF	TGTGCCAGCAGCGGCAGGACAGGGGAGACCACTAACTATGGCTACACCTTC
.	TRBV4-3	.	TRBJ2-5	CASSQDLPGSQGTQYF	TGCGCCAGCAGCCAAGATTTGCCCGGGTCCCAAGGGACCCAGTACTTC
few	TRBV12-3/TRBV12-4	TRBD2	TRBJ2-7	CASSQTSATFYEQYF	TGTGCCAGCAGCCAAACTAGCGCAACCTTCTACGAGCAGTACTTC
many	TRBV7-9	.	TRBJ1-1	CASSLLIGNTEAFF	TGTGCCAGCAGCTTACTTATCGGGAACACTGAAGCTTTCTTT
many	TRBV7-6	.	TRBJ2-7	CASSLEQSYEQYF	TGTGCCAGCAGCTTAGAACAGTCCTACGAGCAGTACTTC
.	TRBV7-9	TRBD1	TRBJ2-2	CASSPETGTGELFF	TGTGCCAGCAGCCCGGAGACAGGGACCGGGGAGCTGTTTTTT
few	TRBV4-1	.	TRBJ1-1	CASSQGSSWPEAFF	TGCGCCAGCAGCCAAGGTTCCTCTTGGCCTGAAGCTTTCTTT
.	TRBV6-2/TRBV6-3	.	TRBJ1-1	CASSRRPGVPNTEAFF	TGTGCCAGCAGTAGGAGGCCAGGGGTTCCTAACACTGAAGCTTTCTTT
many	TRBV27	.	TRBJ1-6	CASGNSPLHF	TGTGCCAGCGGCAATTCACCCCTCCACTTT
many	TRBV6-5	.	TRBJ1-1	CASSYSNSLTEAFF	TGTGCCAGCAGTTACTCGAATTCGCTGACTGAAGCTTTCTTT
.	TRBV3-1	.	TRBJ1-2	CASSQTPEAGVYGYTF	TGTGCCAGCAGCCAAACCCCGGAAGCAGGGGTCTATGGCTACACCTTC
few	TRBV27	.	TRBJ2-6	CASSLTGSGANVLTF	TGTGCCAGCAGTTTAACAGGTTCTGGGGCCAACGTCCTGACTTTC